This is a list of T cell receptor beta chains from one sample in a study of chemoradiotherapy in HPV16-positive cancers. Using immunoSEQ multiplex PCR, the repertoire was profiled, and TCRdb retains in-frame clones only, with some absent. The sample gives 25,000 to 40,000 clones, around 86% of which show up once; roughly 2% is in the top ten. The sample in question was blood, obtained from a patient who underwent chemoradiotherapy. These receptors were obtained from a human donor with HPV-associated anogenital cancer. Both conserved end residues are part of each CDR3. Fields, in order: clone size, D gene, V gene, J gene, CDR3 protein, CDR3 DNA. D genes are given only for firm matches. Only some rows state a clone size, as once, few, many or a class for expanded clones.

clone size: -
D gene: TRBD1
V gene: TRBV19
J gene: TRBJ2-7
CDR3 protein: CASGDSLYEQYF
CDR3 DNA: TGTGCCAGTGGGGACAGCCTCTACGAGCAGTACTTC

clone size: -
D gene: TRBD1
V gene: TRBV6-4
J gene: TRBJ2-2
CDR3 protein: CATGTGDTGELFF
CDR3 DNA: TGTGCCACCGGGACAGGGGACACCGGGGAGCTGTTTTTT

clone size: few
D gene: -
V gene: TRBV6-1
J gene: TRBJ2-7
CDR3 protein: CASSEFLSFGSYEQYF
CDR3 DNA: TGTGCCAGCAGTGAATTCCTATCTTTCGGGTCCTACGAGCAGTACTTC

clone size: -
D gene: -
V gene: TRBV11-2
J gene: TRBJ2-2
CDR3 protein: CASSLRATGELFF
CDR3 DNA: TGTGCCAGCAGCTTAAGGGCTACCGGGGAGCTGTTTTTT

clone size: -
D gene: -
V gene: TRBV5-4
J gene: TRBJ1-5
CDR3 protein: CASSGGENQPQHF
CDR3 DNA: TGTGCCAGCAGCGGGGGGGAGAATCAGCCCCAGCATTTT

clone size: -
D gene: TRBD2
V gene: TRBV9
J gene: TRBJ2-3
CDR3 protein: CASSVPRGGGADTQYF
CDR3 DNA: TGTGCCAGCAGCGTGCCACGGGGGGGCGGGGCAGATACGCAGTATTTT

clone size: few
D gene: TRBD1
V gene: TRBV13
J gene: TRBJ2-5
CDR3 protein: CASSLVGQGAGKETQYF
CDR3 DNA: TGTGCCAGCAGCTTAGTTGGGCAGGGGGCCGGGAAAGAGACCCAGTACTTC

clone size: once
D gene: -
V gene: TRBV29-1
J gene: TRBJ2-3
CDR3 protein: CSARGGADTQYF
CDR3 DNA: TGCAGCGCAAGAGGGGGAGCAGATACGCAGTATTTT

clone size: -
D gene: TRBD1
V gene: TRBV27
J gene: TRBJ1-1
CDR3 protein: CASSSDRGAEAFF
CDR3 DNA: TGTGCCAGCAGTTCGGACAGGGGTGCTGAAGCTTTCTTT

clone size: -
D gene: -
V gene: TRBV4-3
J gene: TRBJ1-1
CDR3 protein: CASSQGTGIETEAFF
CDR3 DNA: TGCGCCAGCAGCCAAGGAACGGGAATCGAAACTGAAGCTTTCTTT

clone size: -
D gene: -
V gene: TRBV11-3
J gene: TRBJ2-3
CDR3 protein: CASSLDGGNTDTQYF
CDR3 DNA: TGTGCCAGCAGCTTAGATGGCGGAAACACAGATACGCAGTATTTT

clone size: -
D gene: -
V gene: TRBV19
J gene: TRBJ2-1
CDR3 protein: CASSIVFGEVYNEQFF
CDR3 DNA: TGTGCCAGTAGTATAGTGTTTGGGGAGGTCTACAATGAGCAGTTCTTC

clone size: -
D gene: -
V gene: TRBV7-2
J gene: TRBJ2-3
CDR3 protein: CAGGSLAADTQYF
CDR3 DNA: TGTGCCGGCGGGTCCCTAGCCGCAGATACGCAGTATTTT

clone size: -
D gene: TRBD2
V gene: TRBV9
J gene: TRBJ2-2
CDR3 protein: CASSVGSGGPSAGELFF
CDR3 DNA: TGTGCCAGCAGCGTAGGGTCGGGAGGACCCAGCGCAGGGGAGCTGTTTTTT

clone size: -
D gene: -
V gene: TRBV7-9
J gene: TRBJ2-2
CDR3 protein: CASSLSNTGELFF
CDR3 DNA: TGTGCCAGCAGCTTATCGAACACCGGGGAGCTGTTTTTT

clone size: -
D gene: -
V gene: TRBV2
J gene: TRBJ1-2
CDR3 protein: CASSVIGSDGYTF
CDR3 DNA: TGTGCCAGCAGTGTGATAGGGTCTGATGGCTACACCTTC

clone size: -
D gene: TRBD1
V gene: TRBV6-5
J gene: TRBJ1-5
CDR3 protein: CASSYKGGPNQPQHF
CDR3 DNA: TGTGCCAGCAGTTACAAAGGGGGCCCCAATCAGCCCCAGCATTTT

clone size: -
D gene: TRBD1
V gene: TRBV11-2
J gene: TRBJ2-5
CDR3 protein: CASSPRQGAQETQYF
CDR3 DNA: TGTGCCAGCAGCCCGAGACAGGGAGCCCAAGAGACCCAGTACTTC

clone size: -
D gene: TRBD2
V gene: TRBV9
J gene: TRBJ2-5
CDR3 protein: CASSPRTSGRQETQYF
CDR3 DNA: TGTGCCAGCAGCCCCCGGACTAGCGGGCGACAAGAGACCCAGTACTTC

clone size: -
D gene: -
V gene: TRBV6-1
J gene: TRBJ2-3
CDR3 protein: CASSEAQGSTQYF
CDR3 DNA: TGTGCCAGCAGTGAAGCCCAGGGGAGCACGCAGTATTTT

clone size: -
D gene: -
V gene: TRBV5-6
J gene: TRBJ1-1
CDR3 protein: CASTPQLTALGLNTEAFF
CDR3 DNA: TGTGCCAGCACCCCCCAATTAACCGCTTTGGGTTTGAACACTGAAGCTTTCTTT

clone size: -
D gene: TRBD1
V gene: TRBV7-2
J gene: TRBJ1-6
CDR3 protein: CAITGTDYNSPLHF
CDR3 DNA: TGTGCCATTACCGGGACAGACTATAATTCACCCCTCCACTTT

clone size: -
D gene: TRBD1
V gene: TRBV5-1
J gene: TRBJ2-7
CDR3 protein: CASSLEQGYYEQYF
CDR3 DNA: TGCGCCAGCAGCTTGGAACAGGGGTACTACGAGCAGTACTTC

clone size: -
D gene: -
V gene: TRBV7-6
J gene: TRBJ1-6
CDR3 protein: CASSSGGFNSPLHF
CDR3 DNA: TGTGCCAGCAGCTCAGGCGGATTTAATTCACCCCTCCACTTT

clone size: -
D gene: -
V gene: TRBV2
J gene: TRBJ2-5
CDR3 protein: CAGKGEETQYF
CDR3 DNA: TGTGCCGGCAAGGGCGAAGAGACCCAGTACTTC

clone size: -
D gene: -
V gene: TRBV4-1
J gene: TRBJ1-2
CDR3 protein: CASSPEAGGDYGYTF
CDR3 DNA: TGCGCCAGCAGCCCGGAAGCGGGGGGCGACTATGGCTACACCTTC

clone size: once
D gene: -
V gene: TRBV4-3
J gene: TRBJ2-7
CDR3 protein: CASSQDYDSLSEQYF
CDR3 DNA: TGCGCCAGCAGCCAAGATTATGATAGTCTCTCCGAGCAGTACTTC

clone size: few
D gene: -
V gene: TRBV29-1
J gene: TRBJ1-2
CDR3 protein: CSVENNSYGYTF
CDR3 DNA: TGCAGCGTTGAGAACAACAGCTATGGCTACACCTTC

clone size: -
D gene: -
V gene: TRBV7-9
J gene: TRBJ1-3
CDR3 protein: CASSPGNTIYF
CDR3 DNA: TGTGCCAGCAGCCCCGGAAACACCATATATTTT

clone size: -
D gene: -
V gene: TRBV5-1
J gene: TRBJ1-3
CDR3 protein: CASPIDHSGNTIYF
CDR3 DNA: TGCGCCAGCCCCATCGACCACTCTGGAAACACCATATATTTT

clone size: -
D gene: -
V gene: TRBV27
J gene: TRBJ1-2
CDR3 protein: CASSIDGGAHGYTF
CDR3 DNA: TGTGCCAGCAGTATCGACGGGGGGGCACACGGCTACACCTTC

clone size: few
D gene: -
V gene: TRBV7-9
J gene: TRBJ1-1
CDR3 protein: CASSSATSGAFF
CDR3 DNA: TGTGCCAGCAGCTCCGCGACCAGTGGAGCTTTCTTT

clone size: -
D gene: TRBD1
V gene: TRBV25-1
J gene: TRBJ1-1
CDR3 protein: CASSDPGQLNTEAFF
CDR3 DNA: TGTGCCAGCAGTGACCCGGGACAGTTGAACACTGAAGCTTTCTTT

clone size: few
D gene: -
V gene: TRBV6-1
J gene: TRBJ2-7
CDR3 protein: CASSVTAVSPYEQYF
CDR3 DNA: TGTGCCAGCAGTGTCACGGCGGTCTCCCCCTACGAGCAGTACTTC

clone size: -
D gene: -
V gene: TRBV4-3
J gene: TRBJ1-2
CDR3 protein: CASSQDFQVLDGYTF
CDR3 DNA: TGCGCCAGCAGCCAAGATTTCCAGGTCCTAGATGGCTACACCTTC

clone size: once
D gene: TRBD1
V gene: TRBV9
J gene: TRBJ2-2
CDR3 protein: CASSVEGGGTGELFF
CDR3 DNA: TGTGCCAGCAGCGTAGAAGGGGGCGGCACCGGGGAGCTGTTTTTT

clone size: -
D gene: TRBD1
V gene: TRBV7-9
J gene: TRBJ2-7
CDR3 protein: CASSLEGQGVYEQYF
CDR3 DNA: TGTGCCAGCAGTTTGGAAGGACAGGGGGTCTACGAGCAGTACTTC

clone size: -
D gene: -
V gene: TRBV19
J gene: TRBJ1-2
CDR3 protein: CASSIKVDYGYTF
CDR3 DNA: TGTGCCAGTAGTATTAAGGTTGACTATGGCTACACCTTC

clone size: -
D gene: -
V gene: TRBV27
J gene: TRBJ1-4
CDR3 protein: CASSQSLSNEKLFF
CDR3 DNA: TGTGCCAGCAGTCAGAGCCTTTCAAATGAAAAACTGTTTTTT

clone size: once
D gene: -
V gene: TRBV7-6
J gene: TRBJ1-4
CDR3 protein: CASSLAGTAANEKLFF
CDR3 DNA: TGTGCCAGCAGCCTAGCTGGTACAGCCGCCAATGAAAAACTGTTTTTT

clone size: -
D gene: TRBD1
V gene: TRBV9
J gene: TRBJ1-4
CDR3 protein: CASSVSGTAREKLFF
CDR3 DNA: TGTGCCAGCAGCGTATCCGGGACAGCCCGTGAAAAACTGTTTTTT

clone size: -
D gene: -
V gene: TRBV5-1
J gene: TRBJ1-1
CDR3 protein: CASSLADIPIPEAFF
CDR3 DNA: TGCGCCAGCAGCTTGGCCGACATCCCCATACCTGAAGCTTTCTTT

clone size: -
D gene: -
V gene: TRBV19
J gene: TRBJ1-2
CDR3 protein: CASSSGGFGYGYTF
CDR3 DNA: TGTGCCAGTAGTTCCGGGGGTTTCGGCTATGGCTACACCTTC

clone size: -
D gene: -
V gene: TRBV19
J gene: TRBJ1-1
CDR3 protein: CASSIGAAPNTEAFF
CDR3 DNA: TGTGCCAGTAGTATAGGAGCAGCGCCGAACACTGAAGCTTTCTTT

clone size: -
D gene: TRBD2
V gene: TRBV6-4
J gene: TRBJ2-3
CDR3 protein: CASSDSASGGDTQYF
CDR3 DNA: TGTGCCAGCAGTGACTCGGCTAGCGGGGGAGATACGCAGTATTTT

clone size: -
D gene: -
V gene: TRBV5-4
J gene: TRBJ1-6
CDR3 protein: CASSLARNNSPLHF
CDR3 DNA: TGTGCCAGCAGCTTGGCAAGGAATAATTCACCCCTCCACTTT

clone size: -
D gene: -
V gene: TRBV7-3
J gene: TRBJ2-3
CDR3 protein: CASSLGQSLTDTQYF
CDR3 DNA: TGTGCCAGCAGCCTAGGACAGAGCCTCACAGATACGCAGTATTTT

clone size: -
D gene: TRBD2
V gene: TRBV6-1
J gene: TRBJ2-7
CDR3 protein: CASRTRDYNYEQYF
CDR3 DNA: TGTGCCAGCAGAACCCGGGACTACAACTACGAGCAGTACTTC

clone size: -
D gene: -
V gene: TRBV6-6
J gene: TRBJ1-1
CDR3 protein: CASSLGENTEAFF
CDR3 DNA: TGTGCCAGCAGTTTGGGGGAGAACACTGAAGCTTTCTTT